Below, 30 T cell receptor beta chains from the same sample are listed, as sequenced in a study of T cell clusters in autoimmune cytopenias. TRB rearrangements were amplified by touch-down multiplex PCR with mixed TRB-A/B primers. After re-calling the multiplex PCR reads, TCRdb lists one entry per CDR3 protein, DNA absent. Its table records about 2,700 distinct CDR3 sequences. TRB was amplified from 250 ng of peripheral blood genomic DNA per sample. The sample also formed part of further work on T cell repertoires in aging, cancer and after chemotherapy.

Sequenced input: peripheral blood. These receptors all stem from a human donor with an autoimmune cytopenia or autoimmune hepatitis (not recorded which).

Its frequency marks this clonotype as medium-sized. The chain carries TRBV27 and TRBJ1-4; TCRdb's assignment of TRBD1 cannot be checked, as there is no DNA. CDR1 and CDR2 (germline): MNHEY, SMNVEV (reference sequence). The CDR3 loop spans 15 amino acids. CDR3 region: CASSSAGFANEKLFF.

The chain carries TRBV6-1 and TRBJ1-3. Germline assignment: CDR1 MNHNS and CDR2 SASEGT. The CDR3 consists of 16 residues. The CDR3 loop is CASSVGILSSGNTIYF.

This clonotype registers medium-sized by frequency. The genes are TRBV6-5 and TRBJ1-4; TCRdb outputs TRBD1, but without DNA this stays unchecked. From germline, CDR1 is MNHEY and CDR2 SVGAGI. CDR3 size: 16 residues. This CDR3 is CASSQGQAVAWEKLFF.

The chain joins TRBV7-2 to TRBJ2-3; with no DNA, the TCRdb D assignment of TRBD1 cannot be verified. CDR1 is SGHTA and CDR2 is FQGNSA in the germline V gene. This CDR3 region has 16 residues. The CDR3 reads CASSLFGGGPTDTQYF.

The rearrangement links TRBV29-1 to TRBJ2-5; there is no DNA to check the TCRdb D call of TRBD2. The CDR3 consists of 15 residues. CDR1 is SQVTM, CDR2 ANQGSEA, per germline. The CDR3 is CSVASSGGFQETQYF.

In terms of frequency, this clonotype is medium-sized (0.01 to 0.1%). V and J are TRBV5-6 and TRBJ1-2; checking the TCRdb D call of TRBD1 is not possible without DNA. The germline CDR1 and CDR2 sequences are SGHDT and YYEEEE. CDR3 size: 13 residues. The CDR3 is CASSQGRDYGYTF.

The J gene is TRBJ2-7, the V gene TRBV18; checking the TCRdb D call of TRBD1 is not possible without DNA. Germline V gene lookup returns CDR1 KGHSH and CDR2 LQKENI. This CDR3 has 17 residues. The CDR3 is CASSAAPGQGISYEQYF.

The chain couples TRBV6-5 to TRBJ2-3; absent DNA, TCRdb's TRBD1 call cannot be checked. This CDR3 is built from 14 residues. The germline CDR1 and CDR2 sequences are MNHEY and SVGAGI. CDR3 residues: CASSSSGGLDTQYF.

The gene calls are TRBV6-5 and TRBJ1-6. CDR1 and CDR2 from the germline V gene are MNHEY and SVGAGI. The CDR3 contains 13 residues. CDR3 protein: CASRLQGNSPLHF.

According to its frequency, this clonotype is medium-sized. This chain joins TRBV29-1 and TRBJ2-1; the TCRdb D gene call, TRBD1, has no DNA to confirm it. Germline CDR1 and CDR2: SQVTM and ANQGSEA. The CDR3 loop spans 16 amino acids. CDR3 sequence reads: CSVEGVAGSMGNEQFF.

This chain joins TRBV5-1 and TRBJ2-3; the TRBD2 assignment by TCRdb is unverifiable without DNA. In germline, CDR1 is SGHRS, CDR2 YFSETQ. The CDR3 sequence is 15 residues long. The CDR3: CASSLETSGEDTQYF. Together with reference TRBV5-1 and TRBJ2-3, the CDR3 gives the full variable domain: KAGVTQTPRYLIKTRGQQVTLSCSPISGHRSVSWYQQTPGQGLQFLFEYFSETQRNKGNFPGRFSGRQFSNSRSEMNVSTLELGDSALYLCASSLETSGEDTQYFGPGTRLTVL.

This clonotype registers medium-sized by frequency. This rearrangement joins TRBV6-5 to TRBJ2-3; TCRdb names TRBD1, which stays unverified in the absence of DNA. This CDR3 spans 15 amino acids. CDR1 is MNHEY and CDR2 is SVGAGI in the germline V gene. The CDR3 is CASSSPRAPTDTQYF.

The CDR3 is CASSSPVGGSGRETQYF. The chain recombines TRBV5-5 with TRBJ2-5; TCRdb reports TRBD1, a call that lacks DNA to check it against. CDR1 is SGHKS and CDR2 is YYEKEE in the germline V gene (reference sequence). The CDR3 extends over 17 amino acids.

The chain joins TRBV12-3 or TRBV12-4 to TRBJ1-5. CDR3 length equals 18 residues. The CDR3 sequence: CASSFTSGTSNSNQPQHF.

The chain joins TRBV20-1 to TRBJ1-6. Per the germline V gene, CDR1 is DFQATT and CDR2 is SNEGSKA (reference sequence). The CDR3 is 12 amino acids. CDR3 in amino acids: CSASPQGSPLHF.

This clonotype is deemed medium-sized (0.01 to 0.1%) by its frequency. V usage is TRBV5-6 and J usage is TRBJ2-3; TCRdb reports TRBD1, a call that lacks DNA to check it against. CDR1 and CDR2 from the germline V gene are SGHDT and YYEEEE. The CDR3 extends over 17 amino acids. CDR3 amino acids: CASSNKQGGHSTDTQYF.

Measured by frequency, this clonotype is medium-sized (0.01 to 0.1%). The chain employs TRBV29-1 and TRBJ1-1; TCRdb's assignment of TRBD1 cannot be checked, as there is no DNA. This CDR3 has 15 residues. Germline assignment: CDR1 SQVTM and CDR2 ANQGSEA. The CDR3 spells CSVGGEAGGSSEAFF.

The rearrangement links TRBV5-6 to TRBJ1-4; checking the TCRdb D call of TRBD1 is not possible without DNA. Germline values: CDR1 SGHDT, CDR2 YYEEEE. The CDR3 spans 14 residues. Here the CDR3 reads CASSLQGAGEKLFF. The whole variable domain, filled in from reference TRBV5-6 and TRBJ1-4, reads DAGVTQSPTHLIKTRGQQVTLRCSPKSGHDTVSWYQQALGQGPQFIFQYYEEEERQRGNFPDRFSGHQFPNYSSELNVNALLLGDSALYLCASSLQGAGEKLFFGSGTQLSVL.

V usage is TRBV11-1 and J usage is TRBJ1-3; TCRdb proposes TRBD1, but this gene call is untestable without DNA. Germline CDR1 reads SGHAT; CDR2 reads FQDESV (reference sequence). This CDR3 has 15 residues. This CDR3 reads CASSLTGTSGNTIYF.

The J gene is TRBJ2-1, the V gene TRBV11-3; the TCRdb D gene call, TRBD1, has no DNA to confirm it. This CDR3 has 16 residues. Germline V gene lookup returns CDR1 SGHNT and CDR2 YENEEA. The CDR3 protein is CASSSRDGSSYNEQFF.

This clonotype is deemed medium-sized by its frequency. The chain is built from TRBV19 and TRBJ2-2. CDR1 LNHDA and CDR2 SQIVND come from the germline V gene (reference sequence). This CDR3 is built from 15 residues. The CDR3 loop reads CATWIGKPYTGELFF. The entire variable domain, with the rest obtained from reference TRBV19 and TRBJ2-2, is as follows: DGGITQSPKYLFRKEGQNVTLSCEQNLNHDAMYWYRQDPGQGLRLIYYSQIVNDFQKGDIAEGYSVSREKKESFPLTVTSAQKNPTAFYLCATWIGKPYTGELFFGEGSRLTVL.

The chain carries TRBV6-2 or TRBV6-3 and TRBJ2-7; TCRdb's D gene call, TRBD1, goes unchecked for lack of DNA. Germline V gives CDR1 MNHEY, CDR2 SVGEGT. CDR3 length: 15 residues. The CDR3 protein is CASSYRQDRIYEQYF.

The J gene is TRBJ2-3, the V gene TRBV13; without DNA, the TCRdb call of TRBD2 cannot be checked. This CDR3 region has 15 residues. The V gene's germline CDR1 is PRHDT and CDR2 FYEKMQ (reference sequence). The CDR3 region is CASSSRDLGTDTQYF.

The V call is TRBV5-3, the J call TRBJ1-5; TCRdb designates TRBD1, a call that cannot be tested without DNA. TRBV5-3 is an ORF; its function is uncertain. CDR3 size: 17 residues. CDR3 region: CASSFVSRTRKDQPQHF.

By frequency, this clonotype registers medium-sized (0.01 to 0.1%). The chain employs TRBV19 and TRBJ2-2; with no DNA, the TCRdb D assignment of TRBD1 cannot be verified. The CDR3 loop spans 14 amino acids. The V gene's germline CDR1 is LNHDA and CDR2 SQIVND (reference sequence). CDR3 region: CASSSTGGTGELFF.

By frequency, this clonotype registers medium-sized. The chain recombines TRBV5-4 with TRBJ2-7; TCRdb picks TRBD1, but there is no DNA to check that call. CDR1 and CDR2 from the germline V gene are SGHNT and YYREEE (reference sequence). This CDR3 region has 14 residues. This CDR3 reads CASSLWSGQGEQYF.

The chain recombines TRBV19 with TRBJ1-2; lacking DNA, the TRBD1 call made by TCRdb goes unchecked. This CDR3 has 14 residues. The germline V gene encodes CDR1 LNHDA and CDR2 SQIVND (reference sequence). CDR3 residues: CASSIFQGNYGYTF.

This clonotype is deemed large by its frequency. The chain joins TRBV11-1 to TRBJ2-5. CDR1 is SGHAT and CDR2 is FQDESV in the germline V gene (reference sequence). CDR3 length: 12 residues. CDR3 sequence: CASSRPQETQYF.

This clonotype ranks as medium-sized (0.01 to 0.1%) in terms of frequency. V and J are TRBV19 and TRBJ1-5; the D gene TCRdb calls, TRBD1, cannot be checked with no DNA. Germline CDR1 reads LNHDA; CDR2 reads SQIVND (reference sequence). The CDR3 loop spans 15 amino acids. CDR3 residues: CASSGTTGVNQPQHF.

This clonotype ranks as medium-sized in terms of frequency. V gene TRBV5-6 combines with J gene TRBJ2-2. The CDR3 consists of 15 residues. Germline CDR1 SGHDT, CDR2 YYEEEE. The CDR3 loop reads CASSLDAAAAGELFF.